The 10 T cell receptor beta chains presented below share a single source sample, sequenced in a study of T cells in localized non-small cell lung cancer (dated by TCRdb to the early 2020s). Libraries were built with the immunoSEQ multiplex PCR assay. Not all clones reach the TCRdb copy of this immuneACCESS table, which keeps in-frame sequences only. Checked studies attribute under half of the gap to unresolved V genes and leave the rest unexplained. For this sample the table gives 75,000 to 90,000 clones, of which 80% to 90% were detected only once. The top ten hold approximately 2.5% of the sample. Source: peripheral blood, taken before any cancer treatment. These TCRs come from a man aged 40-75 years with stage I lung adenocarcinoma.

The genes are TRBV6-6 and TRBJ1-2; D unclear. CDR1 MNHNY and CDR2 SVGAGI come from the germline V gene (reference sequence). With 1 base removed from V and 0 bases from J, the gap between germline ends came to 6 bases. CDR3 length: 14 residues. CDR3 loop: CASSYLSSNYGYTF. CDR3 nucleotide sequence: TGTGCCAGCAGTTACTTAAGCTCTAACTATGGCTACACCTTC.

This chain uses TRBV6-5 with TRBJ1-1; D is ambiguous. Trimming stripped 5 bases from V and 5 bases from J, with 6 bases between. Germline CDR1 is MNHEY and CDR2 is SVGAGI. This CDR3 contains 11 residues. The CDR3 is CASSQSTEAFF. DNA for the CDR3: TGTGCCAGCAGTCAGAGTACTGAAGCTTTCTTT.

The chain employs TRBV5-6 and TRBJ2-7, with 8 nucleotides matching TRBD1. Trimming cost V 2 bases and J 2 bases; bases outside gene matches: 3. Germline V lookup: CDR1 SGHDT, CDR2 YYEEEE. CDR3 length equals 14 residues. As DNA, the CDR3 is TGTGCCAGCAGCTTCGGGACAGGAGCCTACGAGCAGTACTTC. This encodes CASSFGTGAYEQYF.

This clone has only a few counts. The chain is built from TRBV18 and TRBJ2-7, with 7 bases lining up with TRBD1. With V trimmed by 3 bases and J by 6 bases, 11 bases remained unmatched. The CDR3 spans 15 residues. Germline CDR1 and CDR2: KGHSH and LQKENI. The CDR3: CASSPHATGDAEQYF. The CDR3 region has the DNA TGTGCCAGCTCACCCCATGCTACAGGGGATGCCGAGCAGTACTTC.

This chain uses TRBV19 with TRBJ2-2, with D perhaps matching TRBD1 (6 bases). Looked up from germline, CDR1 is LNHDA and CDR2 is SQIVND (reference sequence). Deletions cut 6 bases from V and 6 bases from J, with 11 bases between. The CDR3 totals 13 residues. CDR3 nucleotide sequence: TGTGCCAGTAGATGGGGGCTGGCCGGGGAGCTGTTTTTT. It codes for CASRWGLAGELFF.

CDR3 region: CAISENPGTGNTGELFF. The CDR3 DNA sequence: TGTGCCATCAGTGAGAACCCTGGGACAGGGAACACCGGGGAGCTGTTTTTT. This chain connects TRBV10-3 to TRBJ2-2; 8 bases are a match to TRBD1. Germline-derived CDR1 and CDR2 are ENHRY and SYGVKD. The CDR3 runs to 17 residues. The ends lost 2 bases at V and 1 base at J; junction bases unmatched: 6.

This chain links TRBV27 with TRBJ2-7, with D possibly being TRBD1 or TRBD2 (5 bases each). The CDR3 sequence is 17 residues long. Germline-derived CDR1 and CDR2 are MNHEY and SMNVEV (reference sequence). V was clipped by 2 bases and J by 1 base, with 18 bases between them. DNA for the CDR3: TGTGCCAGCAGTTTAAAGGGCGGCGCTTGGGGGTCCTACGAGCAGTACTTC. Amino acids: CASSLKGGAWGSYEQYF.

The chain links TRBV2 to TRBJ2-5; 7 bases agree with TRBD1. The CDR3 runs 16 residues. J was trimmed by 1 base and V by 3 bases; bases with no gene match: 8. Germline values: CDR1 SNHLY, CDR2 FYNNEI. CDR3 region: CASSEVGQPLQETQYF. The CDR3 DNA reads as TGTGCCAGCAGTGAGGTGGGACAGCCCCTCCAAGAGACCCAGTACTTC.

This clone was counted between two and nine times. V usage is TRBV5-1 and J usage is TRBJ1-2; 7 bases fit TRBD1. The CDR3 contains 15 residues. Germline V gives CDR1 SGHRS, CDR2 YFSETQ. Trimming took 6 bases from V and 2 from J; bases not matched to a gene: 10. The CDR3 sequence: CASTKGAQGNYGYTF. DNA of the CDR3: TGCGCCAGCACCAAGGGGGCACAGGGGAACTATGGCTACACCTTC.

V is TRBV30 and J is TRBJ2-2; D is possibly TRBD2 (5 bases). CDR1 and CDR2 (germline): GTSNPN, SVGIG (reference sequence). V was clipped by 6 bases and J by 3 bases, with 11 bases between them. The CDR3 is 13 residues long. The CDR3 region has the DNA TGTGCCTGCAATACCGGGGACACCGGGGAGCTGTTTTTT. It yields the protein CACNTGDTGELFF.